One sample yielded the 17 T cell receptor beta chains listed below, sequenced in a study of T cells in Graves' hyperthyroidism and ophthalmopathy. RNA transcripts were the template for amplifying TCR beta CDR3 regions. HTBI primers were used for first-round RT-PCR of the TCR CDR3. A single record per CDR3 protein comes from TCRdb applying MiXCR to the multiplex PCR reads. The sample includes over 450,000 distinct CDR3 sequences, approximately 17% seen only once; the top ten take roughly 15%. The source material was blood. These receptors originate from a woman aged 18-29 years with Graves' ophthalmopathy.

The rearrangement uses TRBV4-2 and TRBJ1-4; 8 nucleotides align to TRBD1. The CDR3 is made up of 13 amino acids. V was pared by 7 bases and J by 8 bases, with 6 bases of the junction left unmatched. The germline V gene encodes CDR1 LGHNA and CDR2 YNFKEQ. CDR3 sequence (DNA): TGTGCCAGCACCAACAGGGGGGAAGAAAAACTGTTTTTT. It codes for CASTNRGEEKLFF.

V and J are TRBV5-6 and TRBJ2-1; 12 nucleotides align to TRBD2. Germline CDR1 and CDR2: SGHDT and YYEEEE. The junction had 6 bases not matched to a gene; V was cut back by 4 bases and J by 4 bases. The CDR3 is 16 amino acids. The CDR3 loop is CASSPGLAGLYNEQFF. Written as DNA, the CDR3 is TGTGCCAGCAGCCCCGGACTAGCGGGGTTATACAATGAGCAGTTCTTC.

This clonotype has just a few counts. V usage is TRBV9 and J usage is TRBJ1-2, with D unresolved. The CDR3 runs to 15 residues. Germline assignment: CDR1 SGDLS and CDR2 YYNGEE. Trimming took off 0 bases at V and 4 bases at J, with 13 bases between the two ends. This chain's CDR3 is CASSVEAGPLYGYTF. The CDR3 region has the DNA TGTGCCAGCAGCGTAGAGGCAGGACCCCTCTATGGCTACACCTTC.

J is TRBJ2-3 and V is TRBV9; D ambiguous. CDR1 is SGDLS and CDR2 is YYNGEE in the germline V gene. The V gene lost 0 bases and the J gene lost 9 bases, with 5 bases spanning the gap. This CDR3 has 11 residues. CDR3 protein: CASSVEGTQYF. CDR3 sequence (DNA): TGTGCCAGCAGCGTAGAAGGAACGCAGTATTTT.

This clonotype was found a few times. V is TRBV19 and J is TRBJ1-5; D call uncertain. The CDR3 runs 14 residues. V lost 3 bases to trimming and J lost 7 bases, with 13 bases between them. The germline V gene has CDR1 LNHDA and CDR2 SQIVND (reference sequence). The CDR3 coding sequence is TGTGCCAGTAGTATCCCGTCGAGCGCCCAGCCCCAGCATTTT. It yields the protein CASSIPSSAQPQHF.

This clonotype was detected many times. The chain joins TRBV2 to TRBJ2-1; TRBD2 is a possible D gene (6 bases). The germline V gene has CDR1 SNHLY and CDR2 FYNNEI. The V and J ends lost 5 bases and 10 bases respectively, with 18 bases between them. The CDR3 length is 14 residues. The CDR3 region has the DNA TGTGCCAGCAGTCTCTCCGGGGCTAGCGAAGAGCAGTTCTTC. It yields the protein CASSLSGASEEQFF.

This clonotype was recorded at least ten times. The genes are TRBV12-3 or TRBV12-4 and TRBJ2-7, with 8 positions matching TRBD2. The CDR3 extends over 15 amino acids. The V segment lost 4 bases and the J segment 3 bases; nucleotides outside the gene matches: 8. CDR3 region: CASSSLGGGIYEQYF. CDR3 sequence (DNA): TGTGCCAGCAGTTCCCTTGGCGGGGGGATCTACGAGCAGTACTTC.

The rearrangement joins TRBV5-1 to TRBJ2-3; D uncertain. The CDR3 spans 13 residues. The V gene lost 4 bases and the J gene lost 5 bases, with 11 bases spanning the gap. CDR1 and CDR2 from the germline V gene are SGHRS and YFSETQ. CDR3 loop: CASSTSQQDTQYF. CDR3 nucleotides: TGCGCCAGCAGCACCTCTCAGCAAGATACGCAGTATTTT.

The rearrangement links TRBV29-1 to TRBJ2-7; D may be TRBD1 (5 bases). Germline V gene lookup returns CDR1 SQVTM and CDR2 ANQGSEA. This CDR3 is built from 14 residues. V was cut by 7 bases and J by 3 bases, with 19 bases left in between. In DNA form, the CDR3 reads TGCAGCGCTAGGGGTTCCCACGCTCTCTACGAGCAGTACTTC. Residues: CSARGSHALYEQYF.

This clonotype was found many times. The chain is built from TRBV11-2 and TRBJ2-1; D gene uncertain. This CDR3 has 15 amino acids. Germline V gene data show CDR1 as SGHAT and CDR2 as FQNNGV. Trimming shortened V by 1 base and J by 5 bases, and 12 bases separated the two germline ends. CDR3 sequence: CASSLVRRLNNEQFF. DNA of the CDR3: TGTGCCAGCAGCTTAGTCCGGCGTCTGAACAATGAGCAGTTCTTC.

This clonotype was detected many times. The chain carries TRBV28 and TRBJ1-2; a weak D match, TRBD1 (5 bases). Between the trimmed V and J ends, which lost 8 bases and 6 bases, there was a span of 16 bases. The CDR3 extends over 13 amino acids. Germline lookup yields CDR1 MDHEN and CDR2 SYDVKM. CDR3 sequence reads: CASSDPGNDGYTF. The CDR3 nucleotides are TGTGCCAGCTCCGATCCAGGGAATGATGGCTACACCTTC.

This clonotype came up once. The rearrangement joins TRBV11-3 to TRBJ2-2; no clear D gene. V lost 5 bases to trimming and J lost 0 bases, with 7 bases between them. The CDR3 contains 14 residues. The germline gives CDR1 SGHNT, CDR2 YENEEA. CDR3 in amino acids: CASSPLPNTGELFF. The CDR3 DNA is TGTGCCAGCAGCCCTCTTCCGAACACCGGGGAGCTGTTTTTT.

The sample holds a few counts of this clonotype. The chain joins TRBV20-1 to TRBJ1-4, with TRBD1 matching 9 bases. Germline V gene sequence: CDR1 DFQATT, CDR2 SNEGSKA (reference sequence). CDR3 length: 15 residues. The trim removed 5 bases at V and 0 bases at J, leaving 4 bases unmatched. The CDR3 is CSAPGQGSTNEKLFF. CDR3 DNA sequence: TGCAGTGCTCCGGGACAGGGATCAACTAATGAAAAACTGTTTTTT.

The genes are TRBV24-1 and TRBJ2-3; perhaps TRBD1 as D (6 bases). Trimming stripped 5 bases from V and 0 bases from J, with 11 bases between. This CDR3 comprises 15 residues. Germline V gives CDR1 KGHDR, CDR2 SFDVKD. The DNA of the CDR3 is TGTGCCACCAGTGGACCGGGACACAGCACAGATACGCAGTATTTT. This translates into CATSGPGHSTDTQYF.

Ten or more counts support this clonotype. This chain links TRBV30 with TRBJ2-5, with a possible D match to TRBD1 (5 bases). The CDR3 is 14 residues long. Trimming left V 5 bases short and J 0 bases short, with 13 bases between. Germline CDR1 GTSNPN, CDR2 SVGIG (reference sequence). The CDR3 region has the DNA TGTGCCTGGGAGAAGCCAGGGTACCAAGAGACCCAGTACTTC. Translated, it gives CAWEKPGYQETQYF.

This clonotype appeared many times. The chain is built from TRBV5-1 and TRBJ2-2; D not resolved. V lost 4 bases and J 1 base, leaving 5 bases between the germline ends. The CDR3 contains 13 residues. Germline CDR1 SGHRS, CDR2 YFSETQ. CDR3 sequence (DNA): TGCGCCAGCAGCCCACAGAACACCGGGGAGCTGTTTTTT. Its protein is CASSPQNTGELFF.

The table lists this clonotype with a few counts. The DNA of the CDR3 is TGTGCCAGCAGTTTCGGACCCCCAAGCTCCTACAATGAGCAGTTCTTC. Protein product: CASSFGPPSSYNEQFF. The chain employs TRBV6-1 and TRBJ2-1; D gene unclear. Deletions cut 5 bases from V and 0 bases from J, with 14 bases between. CDR1 and CDR2 (germline): MNHNS, SASEGT. CDR3 length equals 16 residues.